This T cell receptor beta chain originates from a study of blood T cell repertoires in COVID-19. Study background: COVID-19 samples from acute and convalescent phases originated in the United States, Italy and Spain.

CDR1 ENHRY and CDR2 SYGVKD come from the germline V gene. This CDR3 has 19 residues. V was pared by 2 bases and J by 0 bases, with 13 bases of the junction left unmatched. Using immunoSEQ multiplex PCR, the repertoire was profiled, and TCRdb retains in-frame clones only, with some absent. The repertoire holds 250,000 to 300,000 clones, with more than 75% as singletons. Input material: peripheral blood. The chain couples TRBV10-3 to TRBJ1-5; TRBD1 aligns across 7 bases. This receptor was taken from a woman between 40 and 50 years old who had recovered from COVID-19. CDR3 sequence: CAISERDRDSAHSNQPQHF. The CDR3 region has the DNA TGTGCCATCAGTGAGCGGGACCGGGACAGTGCACATAGCAATCAGCCCCAGCATTTT.